A single sample is the source of the 24 T cell receptor beta chains below, sequenced in a study of T cells in Graves' hyperthyroidism and ophthalmopathy. It was RNA transcripts that yielded the amplified TCR beta CDR3 regions. The primer set for the first-round RT-PCR of the TCR CDR3 was HTBI. TCRdb itself ran the multiplex PCR reads through MiXCR, one entry per CDR3 protein. The sample includes roughly 800,000 distinct CDR3 sequences, over 35% of them seen just once. Sequences were obtained from blood. Receptor source: a man between 18 and 29 years old with Graves' hyperthyroidism.

This clonotype was observed a few times. The V gene is TRBV4-2, the J gene TRBJ1-5; 7 bases match TRBD1. The V and J ends lost 5 bases and 2 bases, in that order; junction bases with no gene match: 6. Germline V gene sequence: CDR1 LGHNA, CDR2 YNFKEQ. There are 15 residues in the CDR3. The CDR3 loop reads CASSDEDRGNQPQHF. The CDR3 DNA is TGTGCCAGCAGCGATGAAGACAGGGGCAATCAGCCCCAGCATTTT.

This clonotype came up a few times. The rearrangement links TRBV4-2 to TRBJ2-5, with a tentative D call TRBD1 (5 bases). Trimming took off 0 bases at V and 5 bases at J, with 7 bases between the two ends. Germline CDR1 is LGHNA and CDR2 is YNFKEQ. The length of the CDR3 is 13 residues. The CDR3 bases are TGTGCCAGCAGCCAAGATTACAGGGAGACCCAGTACTTC. Protein: CASSQDYRETQYF.

The chain recombines TRBV2 with TRBJ2-2; D tentatively fits TRBD1 or TRBD2 (6 bases each). Germline CDR1 and CDR2: SNHLY and FYNNEI. Trimming cost V 5 bases and J 7 bases, with 8 bases left between them. The CDR3 runs to 12 residues. The CDR3 is CASSRGRGELFF. The CDR3 region has the DNA TGTGCCAGCAGTCGGGGGCGCGGGGAGCTGTTTTTT.

This clonotype showed up many times. The rearrangement uses TRBV15 and TRBJ1-4; TRBD1 aligns across 9 bases. After removal of 3 bases from V and 8 bases from J, the junction contained 7 bases not matched to a gene. The CDR3 extends over 15 amino acids. Germline CDR1 is LNHNV and CDR2 is YYDKDF (reference sequence). The CDR3 protein is CATSREGTGNEKLFF. In DNA form, the CDR3 reads TGTGCCACCAGCAGGGAAGGGACAGGGAACGAAAAACTGTTTTTT.

This clonotype came up many times. V and J are TRBV7-9 and TRBJ1-2, with D perhaps TRBD1 (5 bases). The V end lost 0 bases, the J end lost 8 bases, and 13 bases lay between the germline ends. The germline gives CDR1 SEHNR, CDR2 FQNEAQ (reference sequence). This CDR3 contains 14 residues. The CDR3 reads CASSLANRSMGYTF. Written as DNA, the CDR3 is TGTGCCAGCAGCTTAGCCAACAGGTCTATGGGCTACACCTTC.

The chain couples TRBV29-1 to TRBJ1-2, with D possibly matching TRBD1 (6 bases). The ends were cut back, 2 bases at V and 4 bases at J, with 11 bases in the middle. CDR3 length equals 13 residues. The germline CDR1 and CDR2 sequences are SQVTM and ANQGSEA. The CDR3 DNA follows: TGCAGCGTTGAATTGACAGGAGGCTATGGCTACACCTTC. Translation: CSVELTGGYGYTF.

This clonotype appeared a single time. A much more abundant neighbour one base away suggests this may be a read error. The V gene is TRBV20-1, the J gene TRBJ2-6, with no clear D. The CDR3 consists of 15 residues. Trimming took off 4 bases at V and 12 bases at J, with 22 bases between the two ends. Germline CDR1 and CDR2: DFQATT and SNEGSKA (reference sequence). As DNA, the CDR3 is TGCAGTGCTAAAGATGAAGGGTCGGACGGTACCGTCCTGACTTTC. Encoded protein: CSAKDEGSDGTVLTF.

The chain has TRBV2 and TRBJ1-2; 7 bases are a match to TRBD1. The CDR3 has 13 amino acids. CDR1 SNHLY and CDR2 FYNNEI come from the germline V gene. V shed 10 bases, J shed 4 bases, and the junction held 9 bases outside the gene matches. DNA of the CDR3: TGTGCCATCAGCCCTGGGACAGCCTATGGCTACACCTTC. Translated: CAISPGTAYGYTF.

This clonotype was seen only a few times. CDR3 DNA: TGTGCCAGCAGCAGAACACAGGCGGCGGGTGAAAAACTGTTTTTT. It yields the protein CASSRTQAAGEKLFF. The chain carries TRBV11-2 and TRBJ1-4; tentative D call: TRBD1 (5 bases). V gave up 5 bases and J gave up 7 bases, with 17 bases separating them. Germline-derived CDR1 and CDR2 are SGHAT and FQNNGV. This CDR3 is built from 15 residues.

With respect to this clonotype: Since a much larger clone is just one base distant, this may be a read error. CDR3 sequence (DNA): TGCAGTGCTAAAACCAGCGACTATGGCTACACCTTC. It translates to CSAKTSDYGYTF. The chain recombines TRBV20-1 with TRBJ1-2; D gene unclear. V gave up 4 bases and J gave up 3 bases, with 9 bases separating them. The CDR3 contains 12 residues. CDR1 and CDR2 from the germline V gene are DFQATT and SNEGSKA (reference sequence).

This clonotype was counted ten times or more. J is TRBJ2-7 and V is TRBV25-1, with D tentatively TRBD1 or TRBD2 (6 bases each). Trimming shortened V by 3 bases and J by 2 bases, and 11 bases separated the two germline ends. The CDR3 is 14 amino acids. Germline lookup yields CDR1 MGHDK and CDR2 SYGVNS. This CDR3 reads CASSEGGYTYEQYF. In nucleotides, the CDR3 is TGTGCCAGCAGTGAGGGGGGCTACACCTACGAGCAGTACTTC.

This clonotype was found a few times. The genes are TRBV2 and TRBJ1-6, with D perhaps TRBD1 (5 bases). V was trimmed by 2 bases and J by 6 bases, leaving 17 bases between them. Germline CDR1 SNHLY, CDR2 FYNNEI. There are 17 residues in the CDR3. CDR3 loop: CASSEIRLGGVNSPLHF. The DNA of the CDR3 is TGTGCCAGCAGTGAAATTCGGCTGGGGGGGGTTAATTCACCCCTCCACTTT.

This clonotype was found many times. The chain couples TRBV25-1 to TRBJ2-2; D is possibly TRBD1 (6 bases). The germline CDR1 and CDR2 sequences are MGHDK and SYGVNS. Trimming cost V 3 bases and J 6 bases, with 14 bases left between them. There are 15 residues in the CDR3. This CDR3 reads CASSEGNRAPGELFF. The CDR3 DNA follows: TGTGCCAGCAGTGAGGGAAACAGGGCACCCGGGGAGCTGTTTTTT. Combining the CDR3 with reference TRBV25-1 and TRBJ2-2 gives the whole variable domain EADIYQTPRYLVIGTGKKITLECSQTMGHDKMYWYQQDPGMELHLIHYSYGVNSTEKGDLSSESTVSRIRTEHFPLTLESARPSHTSQYLCASSEGNRAPGELFFGEGSRLTVL.

The chain is built from TRBV5-6 and TRBJ2-5; maybe TRBD2 (6 bases). Germline loops: CDR1 SGHDT, CDR2 YYEEEE. The CDR3 is 12 amino acids. V shed 5 bases and J shed 3 bases, with 8 bases lying between them. The CDR3 nucleotides read TGTGCCAGCAGGGGACTCGAAGAGACCCAGTACTTC. Amino acids: CASRGLEETQYF.

In DNA, the CDR3 is TGTGCCAGCAGCTTAAATGTCGGGGGTAGCAATCAGCCCCAGCATTTT. It yields the protein CASSLNVGGSNQPQHF. The V gene is TRBV7-9, the J gene TRBJ1-5, with D perhaps matching TRBD1 (5 bases). CDR1 and CDR2 from the germline V gene are SEHNR and FQNEAQ (reference sequence). This CDR3 contains 16 residues. The V end was cut by 2 bases, the J end by 0 bases, with 11 bases between.

As to this clonotype: Being one base from a much bigger clone, this may be a read error. The chain links TRBV6-5 to TRBJ1-2; TRBD1 matches at 7 bases. J gave up 1 base and V 6 bases, and 2 bases lay outside the gene matches. The CDR3 totals 13 residues. CDR1 MNHEY and CDR2 SVGAGI come from the germline V gene. CDR3 residues: CASRRDSNYGYTF. The CDR3 coding sequence is TGTGCCAGCAGACGGGACAGTAACTATGGCTACACCTTC.

The chain carries TRBV2 and TRBJ1-6; the match to TRBD1 covers 9 bases. The V gene end was trimmed by 5 bases and the J gene end by 9 bases; junction bases not matched to a gene: 5. This CDR3 spans 14 amino acids. From germline, CDR1 is SNHLY and CDR2 FYNNEI. The CDR3 nucleotides are TGTGCCAGCAGTACCGGGACAGGGCGTTCACCCCTCCACTTT. It is translated as CASSTGTGRSPLHF.

The V and J genes are TRBV7-9 and TRBJ2-7; 9 bases line up with TRBD2. Germline V gives CDR1 SEHNR, CDR2 FQNEAQ (reference sequence). V lost 5 bases, J lost 0 bases, and 8 bases stayed unmatched. This CDR3 is built from 16 residues. The CDR3 coding sequence is TGTGCCAGCAGCCAAGTAGCGGGAGTATCCTCCTACGAGCAGTACTTC. Its translation is CASSQVAGVSSYEQYF.

This clonotype was seen many times. V and J are TRBV29-1 and TRBJ2-2, with unresolved D. Germline CDR1 reads SQVTM; CDR2 reads ANQGSEA. The CDR3 consists of 13 residues. V was pared by 4 bases and J by 2 bases, with 8 bases between. The CDR3 DNA sequence: TGCAGCGTTGGCTTCAGTAACACCGGGGAGCTGTTTTTT. The encoded protein is CSVGFSNTGELFF.

CDR3 nucleotides: TGCAGCGTTGAAGCCAGTACTTGGGACAGGGTAGGGTATACTGAAGCTTTCTTT. Protein sequence: CSVEASTWDRVGYTEAFF. The rearrangement uses TRBV29-1 and TRBJ1-1; 9 bases agree with TRBD1. Germline CDR1 and CDR2: SQVTM and ANQGSEA. The junction had 17 bases not matched to a gene; V was cut back by 1 base and J by 5 bases. The length of the CDR3 is 18 residues.

This clonotype has a handful of counts. The chain is built from TRBV7-2 and TRBJ2-7; unclear D gene. V lost 0 bases and J lost 2, with 14 bases in between. Germline-derived CDR1 and CDR2 are SGHTA and FQGNSA. The CDR3 loop spans 16 amino acids. CDR3 DNA: TGTGCCAGCAGCTTAGCCCCGACTCCTAAAACCTACGAGCAGTACTTC. Protein product: CASSLAPTPKTYEQYF.

This clonotype was counted between two and nine times. This chain connects TRBV12-3 or TRBV12-4 to TRBJ2-2; D may be TRBD2 (5 bases). This CDR3 region has 15 residues. V lost 2 bases, J lost 1 base, and 8 bases lay in between. The CDR3 region has the DNA TGTGCCAGCAGTTTATGGGAGATGAACACCGGGGAGCTGTTTTTT. Protein product: CASSLWEMNTGELFF.

In its sample, this clonotype was seen many times. The V and J genes are TRBV7-8 and TRBJ1-4, with a weak D call TRBD1 (6 bases). The CDR3 sequence is 15 residues long. Germline-derived CDR1 and CDR2 are SGHVS and FQNEAQ. Trimming stripped 1 base from V and 5 bases from J, with 11 bases between. CDR3 sequence (DNA): TGTGCCAGCAGCTTAGATGGACAGTCCAATGAAAAACTGTTTTTT. Residues: CASSLDGQSNEKLFF. The full variable domain, its missing parts supplied by reference TRBV7-8 and TRBJ1-4, is GAGVSQSPRYKVAKRGQDVALRCDPISGHVSLFWYQQALGQGPEFLTYFQNEAQLDKSGLPSDRFFAERPEGSVSTLKIQRTQQEDSAVYLCASSLDGQSNEKLFFGSGTQLSVL.

The rearrangement joins TRBV11-2 to TRBJ1-1; no definite D call. Looked up from germline, CDR1 is SGHAT and CDR2 is FQNNGV. The length of the CDR3 is 9 residues. V lost 4 bases and J lost 10, with 4 bases in between. Here the CDR3 DNA reads TGTGCCAGCAGCTCTAGAGCTTTCTTT. It encodes CASSSRAFF.